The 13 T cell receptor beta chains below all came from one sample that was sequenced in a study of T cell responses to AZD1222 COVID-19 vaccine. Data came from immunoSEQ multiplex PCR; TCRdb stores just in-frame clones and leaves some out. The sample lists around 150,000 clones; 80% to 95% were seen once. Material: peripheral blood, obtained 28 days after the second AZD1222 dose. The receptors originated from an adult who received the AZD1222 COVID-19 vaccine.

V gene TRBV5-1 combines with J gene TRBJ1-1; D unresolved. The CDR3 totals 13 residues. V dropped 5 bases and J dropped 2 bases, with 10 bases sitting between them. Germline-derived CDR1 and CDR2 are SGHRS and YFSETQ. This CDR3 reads CASSIRENTEAFF. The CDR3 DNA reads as TGCGCCAGCAGTATCAGAGAAAACACTGAAGCTTTCTTT.

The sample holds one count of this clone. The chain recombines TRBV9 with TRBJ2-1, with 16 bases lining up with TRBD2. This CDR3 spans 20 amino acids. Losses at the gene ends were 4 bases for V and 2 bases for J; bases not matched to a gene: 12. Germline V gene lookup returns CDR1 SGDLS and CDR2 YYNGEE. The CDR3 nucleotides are TGTGCCAGCAGCCACCCCGGGACAGGGACTAGCGGGAGGGCCTACAATGAGCAGTTCTTC. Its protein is CASSHPGTGTSGRAYNEQFF.

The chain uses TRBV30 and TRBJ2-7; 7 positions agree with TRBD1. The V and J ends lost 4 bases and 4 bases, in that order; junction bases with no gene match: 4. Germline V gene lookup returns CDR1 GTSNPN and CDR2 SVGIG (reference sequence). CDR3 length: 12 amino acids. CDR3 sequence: CAWMGTEYEQYF. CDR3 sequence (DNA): TGTGCCTGGATGGGGACAGAATACGAGCAGTACTTC.

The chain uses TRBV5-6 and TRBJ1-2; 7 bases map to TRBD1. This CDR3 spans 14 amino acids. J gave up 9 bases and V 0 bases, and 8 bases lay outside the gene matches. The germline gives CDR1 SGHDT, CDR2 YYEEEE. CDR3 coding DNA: TGTGCCAGCAGCTTGGGCGGCGACAGGGTTAGCTACACCTTC. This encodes CASSLGGDRVSYTF.

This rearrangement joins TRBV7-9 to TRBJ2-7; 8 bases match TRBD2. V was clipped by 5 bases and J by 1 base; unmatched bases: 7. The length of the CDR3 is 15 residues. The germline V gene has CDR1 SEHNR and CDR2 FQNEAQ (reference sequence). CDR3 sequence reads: CASSITSGPSYEQYF. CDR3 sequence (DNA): TGTGCCAGCAGCATCACTAGCGGCCCGTCCTACGAGCAGTACTTC.

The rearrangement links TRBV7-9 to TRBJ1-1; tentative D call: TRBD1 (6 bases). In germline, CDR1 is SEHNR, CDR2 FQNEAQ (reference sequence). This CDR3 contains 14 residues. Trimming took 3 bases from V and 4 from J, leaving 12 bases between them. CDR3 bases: TGTGCCAGCAGCTTGGCGGCAGGGGTCACTGAAGCTTTCTTT. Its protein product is CASSLAAGVTEAFF.

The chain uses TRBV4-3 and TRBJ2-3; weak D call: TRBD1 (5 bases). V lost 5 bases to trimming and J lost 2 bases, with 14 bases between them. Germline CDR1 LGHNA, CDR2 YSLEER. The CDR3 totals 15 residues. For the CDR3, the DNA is TGCGCCAGCAGCTACAGAAGGGGCTTCACAGATACGCAGTATTTT. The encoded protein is CASSYRRGFTDTQYF.

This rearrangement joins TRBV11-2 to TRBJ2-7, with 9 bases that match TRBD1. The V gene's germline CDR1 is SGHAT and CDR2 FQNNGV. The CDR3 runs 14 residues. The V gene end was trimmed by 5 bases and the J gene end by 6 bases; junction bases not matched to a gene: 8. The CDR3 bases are TGTGCCAGCAGCCCAGGGACAGGGATGGGCGAGCAGTACTTC. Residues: CASSPGTGMGEQYF.

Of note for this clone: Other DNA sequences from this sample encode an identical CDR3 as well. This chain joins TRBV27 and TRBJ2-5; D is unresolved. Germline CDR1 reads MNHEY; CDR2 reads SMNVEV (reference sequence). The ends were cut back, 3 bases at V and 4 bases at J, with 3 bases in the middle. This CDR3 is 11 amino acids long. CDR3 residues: CASSFRETQYF. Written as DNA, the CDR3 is TGTGCCAGCAGTTTTCGAGAGACCCAGTACTTC.

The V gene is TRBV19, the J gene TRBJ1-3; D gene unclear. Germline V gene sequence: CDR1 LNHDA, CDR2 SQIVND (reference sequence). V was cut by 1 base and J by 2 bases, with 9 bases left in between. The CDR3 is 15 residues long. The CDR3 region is CASSIARGAGNTIYF. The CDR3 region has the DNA TGTGCCAGTAGTATAGCTCGGGGTGCTGGAAACACCATATATTTT.

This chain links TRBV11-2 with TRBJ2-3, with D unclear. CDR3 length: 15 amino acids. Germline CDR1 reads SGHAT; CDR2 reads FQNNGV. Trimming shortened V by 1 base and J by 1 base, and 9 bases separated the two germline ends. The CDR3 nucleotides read TGTGCCAGCAGCTTAGGAGTACTCCGCACAGATACGCAGTATTTT. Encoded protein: CASSLGVLRTDTQYF.

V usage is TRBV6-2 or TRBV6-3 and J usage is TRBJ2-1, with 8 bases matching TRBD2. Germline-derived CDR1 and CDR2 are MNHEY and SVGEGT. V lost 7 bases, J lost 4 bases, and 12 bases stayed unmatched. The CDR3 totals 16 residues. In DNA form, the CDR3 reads TGTGCCAGCATCCCCTTAGCGAGCGGGGGATACAATGAGCAGTTCTTC. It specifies CASIPLASGGYNEQFF.

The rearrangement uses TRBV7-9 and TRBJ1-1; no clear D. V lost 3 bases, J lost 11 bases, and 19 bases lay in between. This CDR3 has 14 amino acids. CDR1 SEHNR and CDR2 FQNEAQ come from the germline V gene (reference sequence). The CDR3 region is CASSFQEAFRRAFF. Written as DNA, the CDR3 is TGTGCCAGCAGCTTTCAGGAGGCTTTTCGTCGGGCTTTCTTT. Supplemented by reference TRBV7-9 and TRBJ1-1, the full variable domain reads DTGVSQNPRHKITKRGQNVTFRCDPISEHNRLYWYRQTLGQGPEFLTYFQNEAQLEKSRLLSDRFSAERPKGSFSTLEIQRTEQGDSAMYLCASSFQEAFRRAFFGQGTRLTVV.